The rows below give T cell receptor beta chains drawn from one sample of a study of regulatory T cells in long-lasting Graves disease. Using its own MiXCR run on the multiplex PCR reads, TCRdb lists one record per CDR3 protein. The sample has approximately 470,000 distinct CDR3 sequences; about 17% are singletons. In addition, the sample was reused for a study of T cells in Graves' hyperthyroidism and ophthalmopathy.

Sequences were derived from peripheral blood mononuclear cells (PBMCs), sampled at new diagnosis, from a patient treated with antithyroid drugs. All receptors derive from a man between 40 and 49 years old with Graves disease. Each CDR3 is given with its conserved first and last residue. The D gene is left open where the match is weak. The size field is filled for only some rows; it gives once, few, many or a size class.

cdr3_length: 13; j_call: TRBJ1-4; v_call: TRBV12-3/TRBV12-4; d_call: .; clone_size: .; cdr3_nt: TGTGCCAGCAGTTTACAGGACACAGAAAAACTGTTTTTT; cdr3_aa: CASSLQDTEKLFF
cdr3_length: 11; j_call: TRBJ2-7; v_call: TRBV6-1; d_call: .; clone_size: many; cdr3_nt: TGTGCCAGCAGTGACAACTACGAGCAGTACTTC; cdr3_aa: CASSDNYEQYF
cdr3_length: 14; j_call: TRBJ2-1; v_call: TRBV3-1; d_call: .; clone_size: many; cdr3_nt: TGTGCCAGCAGCCAAGGATCCCACGGCGATGAGCAGTTCTTC; cdr3_aa: CASSQGSHGDEQFF
cdr3_length: 19; j_call: TRBJ2-3; v_call: TRBV20-1; d_call: TRBD2; clone_size: many; cdr3_nt: TGCAGTGGCAGCTCAGCGATAGCGGGAGGTGGGGGGAGCACAGATACGCAGTATTTT; cdr3_aa: CSGSSAIAGGGGSTDTQYF
cdr3_length: 14; j_call: TRBJ2-7; v_call: TRBV5-6; d_call: TRBD1; clone_size: many; cdr3_nt: TGTGCCAGCCAGCTGTGGGACAGGGACTACGAGCAGTACTTC; cdr3_aa: CASQLWDRDYEQYF
cdr3_length: 16; j_call: TRBJ1-2; v_call: TRBV7-9; d_call: .; clone_size: .; cdr3_nt: TGTGCCAGCAGCCGATCCACAGGGAGTAGGGACTATGGCTACACCTTC; cdr3_aa: CASSRSTGSRDYGYTF
cdr3_length: 15; j_call: TRBJ1-5; v_call: TRBV5-1; d_call: .; clone_size: many; cdr3_nt: TGCGCCAGCAGCTTAGGCGGACGGAACAATCAGCCCCAGCATTTT; cdr3_aa: CASSLGGRNNQPQHF
cdr3_length: 13; j_call: TRBJ2-5; v_call: TRBV19; d_call: .; clone_size: .; cdr3_nt: TGTGCCAGTAGTATAGTAGAGGCAGAGACCCAGTACTTC; cdr3_aa: CASSIVEAETQYF
cdr3_length: 13; j_call: TRBJ1-1; v_call: TRBV12-3/TRBV12-4; d_call: .; clone_size: many; cdr3_nt: TGTGCCAGCAGTTTGGGGGTGGTCACTGAAGCTTTCTTT; cdr3_aa: CASSLGVVTEAFF
cdr3_length: 16; j_call: TRBJ2-1; v_call: TRBV9; d_call: TRBD2; clone_size: few; cdr3_nt: TGTGCCAGCAGCTCCCGAGCGGGAGGGCCGATCGATGAGCAGTTCTTC; cdr3_aa: CASSSRAGGPIDEQFF